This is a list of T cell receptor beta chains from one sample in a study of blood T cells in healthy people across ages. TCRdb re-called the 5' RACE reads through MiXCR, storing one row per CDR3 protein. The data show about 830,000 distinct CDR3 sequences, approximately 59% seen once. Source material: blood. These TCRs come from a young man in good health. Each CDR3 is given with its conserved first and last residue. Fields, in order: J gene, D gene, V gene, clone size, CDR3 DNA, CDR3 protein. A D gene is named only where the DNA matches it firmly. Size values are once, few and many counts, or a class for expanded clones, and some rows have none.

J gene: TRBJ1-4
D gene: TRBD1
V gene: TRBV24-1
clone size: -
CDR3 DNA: TGTGCCACCAGTGACCCGACAGGGGGCCAGGAAAAACTGTTTTTT
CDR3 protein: CATSDPTGGQEKLFF

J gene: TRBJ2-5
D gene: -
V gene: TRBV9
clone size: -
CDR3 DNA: TGTGCCAGCAACTCCAGGAGTCAAGAGACCCAGTACTTC
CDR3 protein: CASNSRSQETQYF

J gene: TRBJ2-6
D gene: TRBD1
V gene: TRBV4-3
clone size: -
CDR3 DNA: TGCACCAGCAGCCCGGGGGGACAGGGGATCTCTGGGACCAACTTCCTGACTTTC
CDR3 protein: CTSSPGGQGISGTNFLTF

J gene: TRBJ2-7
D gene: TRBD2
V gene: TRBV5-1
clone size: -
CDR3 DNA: TGCGCCAGCAGCTTGCTAGCGGGGGCCCAACTGCCCATACACGAGCAGTACTTC
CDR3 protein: CASSLLAGAQLPIHEQYF

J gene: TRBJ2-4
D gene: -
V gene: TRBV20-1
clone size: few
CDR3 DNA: TGCAGTGCTAGACGTCGGATCAGGGCCTTAGCCAAAAACATTCAGTACTTC
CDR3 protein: CSARRRIRALAKNIQYF

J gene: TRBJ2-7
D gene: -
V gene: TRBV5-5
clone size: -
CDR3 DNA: TGTGCCAGCAGCTTGCTAGGTACAGGGATCTCCTACGAGCAGTACTTC
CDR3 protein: CASSLLGTGISYEQYF

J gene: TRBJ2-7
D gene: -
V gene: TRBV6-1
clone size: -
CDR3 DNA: TGTGCCAGCAGTGAATCCCAGGATTATAAGCAGTACTTC
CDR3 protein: CASSESQDYKQYF

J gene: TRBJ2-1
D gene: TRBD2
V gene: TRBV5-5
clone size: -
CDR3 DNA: TGTGCCAGCAGTCGTATCGCGGGGGGGCCTGACAATGAGCAGTTCTTC
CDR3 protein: CASSRIAGGPDNEQFF

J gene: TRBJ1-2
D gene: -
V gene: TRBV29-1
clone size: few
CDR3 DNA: TGCAGCGCTGGGGCAGGGCAAACTAACTATGGCTACACCTTC
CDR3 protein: CSAGAGQTNYGYTF

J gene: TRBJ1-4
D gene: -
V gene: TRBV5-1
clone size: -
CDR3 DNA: TGCGCCAGCAGTTTCCCGGGGGGAGAAAAACTGTTTTTT
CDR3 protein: CASSFPGGEKLFF

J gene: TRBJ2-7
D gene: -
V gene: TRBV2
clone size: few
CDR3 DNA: TGTGCCAGCATTGGGGGCGGGGAGCAGTACTTC
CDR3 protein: CASIGGGEQYF

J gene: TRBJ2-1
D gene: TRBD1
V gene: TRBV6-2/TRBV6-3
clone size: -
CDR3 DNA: TGTGCCAGCAGCCGAAATCCCCCGGACAGGGGAAGCAATGAGCAGTTCTTC
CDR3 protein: CASSRNPPDRGSNEQFF

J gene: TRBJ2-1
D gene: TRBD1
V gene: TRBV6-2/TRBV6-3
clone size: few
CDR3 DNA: TGTGCCAGCAGTGCTCCCTCGGACAGGGTCTTCTACAATGAGCAGTTCTTC
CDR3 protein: CASSAPSDRVFYNEQFF

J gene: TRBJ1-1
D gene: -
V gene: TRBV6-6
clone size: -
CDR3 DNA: TGTGCCAGCAAATCCGGACCTGAAGCTTTCTTT
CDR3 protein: CASKSGPEAFF

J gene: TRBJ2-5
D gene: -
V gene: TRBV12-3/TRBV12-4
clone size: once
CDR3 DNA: TGTGCCAGCAATGACGGGGGGCACCAAGAGACCCAGTACTTC
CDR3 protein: CASNDGGHQETQYF

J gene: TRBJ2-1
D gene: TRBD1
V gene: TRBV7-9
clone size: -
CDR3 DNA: TGTGCCAGCAGTCGAGGGGGCCCTGAGCAGTTCTTC
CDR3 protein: CASSRGGPEQFF

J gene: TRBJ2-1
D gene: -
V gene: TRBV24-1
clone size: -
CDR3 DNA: TGTGCCACCGGGCGGGGCTACAATGAGCAGTTCTTC
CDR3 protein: CATGRGYNEQFF

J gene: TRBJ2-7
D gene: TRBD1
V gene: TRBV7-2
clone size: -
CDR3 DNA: TGTGCCAGCTCTACAGGGGACCCTACGAAGCAGTACTTC
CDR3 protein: CASSTGDPTKQYF

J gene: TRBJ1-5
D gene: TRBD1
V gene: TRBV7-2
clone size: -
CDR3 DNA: TGTGCCAGCAGCTTGGACGACAGGGCGGGCAATCAGCCCCAGCATTTT
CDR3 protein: CASSLDDRAGNQPQHF

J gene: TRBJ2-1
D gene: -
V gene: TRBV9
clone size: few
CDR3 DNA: TGTGCCAGCAGCGTAGGACAGCCATACAATGAGCAGTTCTTC
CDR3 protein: CASSVGQPYNEQFF

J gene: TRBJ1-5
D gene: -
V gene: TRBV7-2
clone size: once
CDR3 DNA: TGTGCCAGCAGTGGACAGCGCAATCAGCCCCAGCATTTT
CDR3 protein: CASSGQRNQPQHF

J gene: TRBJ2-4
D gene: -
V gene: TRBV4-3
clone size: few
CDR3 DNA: TGCGCCAGCAGCCAAGGAGGGGGGTCCGCCTTTGGAAACATTCAGTACTTC
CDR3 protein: CASSQGGGSAFGNIQYF

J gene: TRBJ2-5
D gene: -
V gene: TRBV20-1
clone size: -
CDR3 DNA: TGCAGTGCCTTGCCGACTTTGAGGGGGGAGACCCAGTACTTC
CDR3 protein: CSALPTLRGETQYF

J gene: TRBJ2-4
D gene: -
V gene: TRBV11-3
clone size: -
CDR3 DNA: TGTGCCAGCAGCTTACCGGGGGAAAACATTCAGTACTTC
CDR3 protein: CASSLPGENIQYF

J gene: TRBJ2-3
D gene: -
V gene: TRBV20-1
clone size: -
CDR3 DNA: TGCAGTGCTAGGACGCTAATGGATACGCAGTATTTT
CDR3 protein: CSARTLMDTQYF

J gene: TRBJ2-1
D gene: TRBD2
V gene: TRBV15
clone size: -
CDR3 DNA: TGTGCCACCAGCAGAGATCGGTTTCTAGCGGGGGACAACGCAGCCTCCTACAATGAGCAGTTCTTC
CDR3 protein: CATSRDRFLAGDNAASYNEQFF

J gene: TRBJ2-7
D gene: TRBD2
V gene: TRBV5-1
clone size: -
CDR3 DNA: TGCGCCAGCAGCTTGTTCGGGGGGGCCGGCTACGAGCAGTACTTC
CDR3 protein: CASSLFGGAGYEQYF

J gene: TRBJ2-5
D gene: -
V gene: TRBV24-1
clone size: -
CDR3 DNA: TGTGCCACCAGTGGTGGAGGCGTAGAGACCCAGTACTTC
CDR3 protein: CATSGGGVETQYF

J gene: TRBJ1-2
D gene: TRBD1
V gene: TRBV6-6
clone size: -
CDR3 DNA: TGTGCCAGCAGTCTGTGGGACAGGGATGGCTACACCTTC
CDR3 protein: CASSLWDRDGYTF

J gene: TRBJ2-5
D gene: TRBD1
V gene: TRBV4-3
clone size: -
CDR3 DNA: TGCGCCAGCAGCGGACGGACAGGGTCCTACGAAGAGACCCAGTACTTC
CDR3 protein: CASSGRTGSYEETQYF

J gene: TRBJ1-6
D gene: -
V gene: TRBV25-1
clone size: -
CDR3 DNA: TGTGCCAGCAGTGCGCCCTCGTATAATTCACCCCTCCACTTT
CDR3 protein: CASSAPSYNSPLHF

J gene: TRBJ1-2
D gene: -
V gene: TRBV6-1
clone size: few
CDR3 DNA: TGTGCCAGCAGTGAGGGCGGGGGCAACTATGGCTACACCTTC
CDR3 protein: CASSEGGGNYGYTF

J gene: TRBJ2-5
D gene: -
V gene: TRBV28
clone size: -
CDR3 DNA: TGTGCCAGCAGTGTTGACAGTATTCAGTACTTC
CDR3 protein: CASSVDSIQYF

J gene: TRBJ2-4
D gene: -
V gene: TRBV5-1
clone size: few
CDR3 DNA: TGCGCCAGCAGGGGTACTTGGGACATTCAGTACTTC
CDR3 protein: CASRGTWDIQYF

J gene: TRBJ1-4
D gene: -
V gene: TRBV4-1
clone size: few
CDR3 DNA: TGCGCCAGCAGCCACCAACCGAGGGGGGCAACTAATGAAAAACTGTTTTTT
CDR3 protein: CASSHQPRGATNEKLFF

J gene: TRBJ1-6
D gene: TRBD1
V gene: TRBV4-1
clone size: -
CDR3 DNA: TGCGCCAGCAGCCACGGGACAGGGGGCGATTCACCCCTCCACTTT
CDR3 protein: CASSHGTGGDSPLHF

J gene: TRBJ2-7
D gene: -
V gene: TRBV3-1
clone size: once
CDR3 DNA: TGTGCCAGCAGCCCGGGGACGGTTTCCTACAATGAGCAGTACTTC
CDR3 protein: CASSPGTVSYNEQYF

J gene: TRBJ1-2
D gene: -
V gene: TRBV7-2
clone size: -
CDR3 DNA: TGTGCCAGCAGCTTAGGGGCCGCGGAGGTCCATGGCTACACCTTC
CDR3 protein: CASSLGAAEVHGYTF

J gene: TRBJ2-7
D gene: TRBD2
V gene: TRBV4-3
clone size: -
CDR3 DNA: TGCGCCAGCAGCCACCTCGGGACTACTCGTAACGAGCAGTACTTC
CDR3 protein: CASSHLGTTRNEQYF

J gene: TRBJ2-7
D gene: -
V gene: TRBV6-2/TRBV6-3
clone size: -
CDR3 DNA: TGTGCCAGCAGTTACCGGCAGGGCCAGTCCTACGAGCAGTACTTC
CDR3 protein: CASSYRQGQSYEQYF

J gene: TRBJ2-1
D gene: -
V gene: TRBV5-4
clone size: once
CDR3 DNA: TGTGCCAGCAGCTCCGGGACTCCTTCGGGGGAGCAGTTCTTC
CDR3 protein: CASSSGTPSGEQFF

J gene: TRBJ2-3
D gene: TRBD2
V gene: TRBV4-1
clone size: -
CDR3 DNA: TGCGCCAGCAGCCTCTTACTAGCGGGGGCAACTTCAGATACGCAGTATTTT
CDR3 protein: CASSLLLAGATSDTQYF

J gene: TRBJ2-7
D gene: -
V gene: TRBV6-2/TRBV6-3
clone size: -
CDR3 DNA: TGTGCCAGCCTCCAAGGCCGGAGCTACGAGCAGTACTTC
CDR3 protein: CASLQGRSYEQYF

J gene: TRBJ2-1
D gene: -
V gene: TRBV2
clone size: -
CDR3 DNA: TGTGCCAGCAGTCAGGTTCTCTTCAATGAGCAGTTCTTC
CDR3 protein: CASSQVLFNEQFF

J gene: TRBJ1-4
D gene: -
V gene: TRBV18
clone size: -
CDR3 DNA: TGTGCCAGCTCACCACAAATGAGTGAAAGACTGTTTTTT
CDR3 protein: CASSPQMSERLFF

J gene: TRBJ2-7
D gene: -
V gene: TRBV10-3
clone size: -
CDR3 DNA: TGTGCCATCAGTGACGGTGGACACCACCGGGCCCACGAGCAGTACTTC
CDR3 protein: CAISDGGHHRAHEQYF

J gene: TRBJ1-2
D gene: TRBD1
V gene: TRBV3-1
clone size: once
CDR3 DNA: TGTGCCAGCAGCCAGGACTTACCCGGGACAGGGAACTACTATGGCTACACCTTC
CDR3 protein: CASSQDLPGTGNYYGYTF

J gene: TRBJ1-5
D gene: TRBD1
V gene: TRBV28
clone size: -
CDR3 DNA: TGTGCCAGCATGTGGACAGGGTATGGGGGCAATCAGCCCCAGCATTTT
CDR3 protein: CASMWTGYGGNQPQHF

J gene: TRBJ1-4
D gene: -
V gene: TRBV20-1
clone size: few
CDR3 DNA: TGCAGTGCTAGAGACCCGGCCAGCGTTAATGAAAAACTGTTTTTT
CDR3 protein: CSARDPASVNEKLFF

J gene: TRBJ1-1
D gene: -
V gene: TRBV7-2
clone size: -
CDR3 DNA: TGTGCCAGCAGCCCAAGAATTGCAGGTCTGAACACTGAAGCTTTCTTT
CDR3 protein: CASSPRIAGLNTEAFF